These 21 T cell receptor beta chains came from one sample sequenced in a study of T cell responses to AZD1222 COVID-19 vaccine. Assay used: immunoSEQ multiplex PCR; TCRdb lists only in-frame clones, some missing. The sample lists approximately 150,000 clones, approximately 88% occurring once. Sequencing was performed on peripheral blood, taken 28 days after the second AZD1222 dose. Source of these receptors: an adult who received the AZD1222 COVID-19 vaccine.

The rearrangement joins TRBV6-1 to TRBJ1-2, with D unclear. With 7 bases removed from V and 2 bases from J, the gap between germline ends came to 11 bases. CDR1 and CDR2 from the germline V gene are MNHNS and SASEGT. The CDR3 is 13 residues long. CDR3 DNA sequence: TGTGCCAGCACCCCATGGCCCAACTATGGCTACACCTTC. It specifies CASTPWPNYGYTF.

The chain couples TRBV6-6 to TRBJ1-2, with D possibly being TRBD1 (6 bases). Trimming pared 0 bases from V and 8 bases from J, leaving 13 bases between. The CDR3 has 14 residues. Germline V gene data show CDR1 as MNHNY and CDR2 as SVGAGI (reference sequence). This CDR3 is CASSYSWGAGGYTF. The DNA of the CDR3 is TGTGCCAGCAGTTACTCGTGGGGGGCTGGGGGCTACACCTTC.

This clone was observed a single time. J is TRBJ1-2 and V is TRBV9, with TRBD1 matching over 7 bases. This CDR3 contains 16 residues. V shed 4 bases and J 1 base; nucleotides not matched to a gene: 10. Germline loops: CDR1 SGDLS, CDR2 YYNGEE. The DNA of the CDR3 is TGTGCCAGCAGCCCACCCACAGGGGTGATTAACTATGGCTACACCTTC. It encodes CASSPPTGVINYGYTF.

This CDR3 is CASSPRGTGANYNEQFF. In nucleotides, the CDR3 is TGTGCCAGCAGCCCAAGGGGGACGGGGGCCAACTACAATGAGCAGTTCTTC. This sequence joins TRBV7-6 and TRBJ2-1, with D perhaps TRBD1 or TRBD2 (6 bases each). The CDR3 is 17 residues long. The V gene lost 5 bases and the J gene lost 3 bases, with 20 bases spanning the gap. CDR1 SGHVS and CDR2 FNYEAQ come from the germline V gene.

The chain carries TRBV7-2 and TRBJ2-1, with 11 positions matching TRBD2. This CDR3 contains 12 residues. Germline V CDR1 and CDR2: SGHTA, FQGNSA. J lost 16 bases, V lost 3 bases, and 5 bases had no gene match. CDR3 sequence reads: CASSLTSGAGFF. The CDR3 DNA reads TGTGCCAGCAGCTTGACTAGCGGGGCGGGATTCTTC.

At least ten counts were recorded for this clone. CDR3 residues: CASSYGQLNTEAFF. CDR3 bases: TGTGCCAGCAGTTACGGACAGTTGAACACTGAAGCTTTCTTT. The gene calls are TRBV6-5 and TRBJ1-1; D might be TRBD1 (6 bases). Germline assignment: CDR1 MNHEY and CDR2 SVGAGI. CDR3 length: 14 residues. V was clipped by 2 bases and J by 0 bases, with 7 bases between them.

The CDR3 bases are TGTGCCAGCAGTTACTCGACTAGCGTGACCCTAGTGGAGCAGTACTTC. It specifies CASSYSTSVTLVEQYF. The chain uses TRBV6-2 or TRBV6-3 and TRBJ2-7; 8 bases are a match to TRBD2. This CDR3 has 16 residues. Germline V gene lookup returns CDR1 MNHEY and CDR2 SVGEGT. V lost 0 bases and J lost 7; bases outside the gene matches: 11.

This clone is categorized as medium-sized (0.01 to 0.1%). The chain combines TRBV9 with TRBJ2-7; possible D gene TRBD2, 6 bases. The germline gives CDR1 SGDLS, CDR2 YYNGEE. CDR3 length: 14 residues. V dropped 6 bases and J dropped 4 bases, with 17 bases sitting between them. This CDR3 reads CASNPGGRAYEQYF. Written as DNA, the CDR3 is TGTGCCAGCAACCCCGGGGGACGAGCATACGAGCAGTACTTC. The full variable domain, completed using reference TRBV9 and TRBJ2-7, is DSGVTQTPKHLITATGQRVTLRCSPRSGDLSVYWYQQSLDQGLQFLIQYYNGEERAKGNILERFSAQQFPDLHSELNLSSLELGDSALYFCASNPGGRAYEQYFGPGTRLTVT.

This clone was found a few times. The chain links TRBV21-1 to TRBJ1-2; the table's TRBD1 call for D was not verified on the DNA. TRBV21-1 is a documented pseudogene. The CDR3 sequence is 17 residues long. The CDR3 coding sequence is TGTGCCAGCAGCAAAGTCCCAGGGATGCATTGGAACTATGGCTACACCTTC. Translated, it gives CASSKVPGMHWNYGYTF.

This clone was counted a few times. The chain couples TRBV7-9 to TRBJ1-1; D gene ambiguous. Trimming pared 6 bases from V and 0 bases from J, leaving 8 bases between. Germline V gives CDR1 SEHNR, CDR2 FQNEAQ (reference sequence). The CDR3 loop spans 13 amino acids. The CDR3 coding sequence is TGTGCCAGCAGATTTGGCTTGAACACTGAAGCTTTCTTT. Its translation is CASRFGLNTEAFF. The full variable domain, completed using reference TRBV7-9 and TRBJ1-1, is DTGVSQNPRHKITKRGQNVTFRCDPISEHNRLYWYRQTLGQGPEFLTYFQNEAQLEKSRLLSDRFSAERPKGSFSTLEIQRTEQGDSAMYLCASRFGLNTEAFFGQGTRLTVV.

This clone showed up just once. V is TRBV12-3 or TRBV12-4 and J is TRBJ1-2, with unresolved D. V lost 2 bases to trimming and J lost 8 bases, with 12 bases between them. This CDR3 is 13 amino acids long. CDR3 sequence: CASSLTGNWGYTF. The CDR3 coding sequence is TGTGCCAGCAGTTTAACGGGGAATTGGGGCTACACCTTC.

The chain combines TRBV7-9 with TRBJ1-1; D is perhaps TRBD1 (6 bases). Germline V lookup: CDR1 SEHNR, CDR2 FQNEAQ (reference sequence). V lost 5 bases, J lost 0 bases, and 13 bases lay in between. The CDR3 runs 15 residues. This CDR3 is CASSGSWTVNTEAFF. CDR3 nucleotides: TGTGCCAGCAGCGGCTCTTGGACAGTGAACACTGAAGCTTTCTTT.

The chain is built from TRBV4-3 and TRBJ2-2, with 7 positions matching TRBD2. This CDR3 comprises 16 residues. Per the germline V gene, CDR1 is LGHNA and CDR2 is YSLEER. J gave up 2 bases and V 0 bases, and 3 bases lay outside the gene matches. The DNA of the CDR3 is TGCGCCAGCAGCCAAGATCGCGGGGGTAACACCGGGGAGCTGTTTTTT. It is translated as CASSQDRGGNTGELFF.

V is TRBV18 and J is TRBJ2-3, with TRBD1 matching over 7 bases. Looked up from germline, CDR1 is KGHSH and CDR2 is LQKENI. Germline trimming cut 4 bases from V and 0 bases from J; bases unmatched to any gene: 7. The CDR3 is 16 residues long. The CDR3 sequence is CASSLGQVASTDTQYF. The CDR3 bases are TGTGCCAGCTCACTTGGACAGGTCGCTAGCACAGATACGCAGTATTTT.

The CDR3 loop is CASSRFLDTTNEKLFF. For the CDR3, the DNA is TGTGCCAGCTCACGATTTCTAGATACAACTAATGAAAAACTGTTTTTT. This chain uses TRBV18 with TRBJ1-4; D unclear. Trimming took off 4 bases at V and 0 bases at J, with 12 bases between the two ends. The CDR3 loop spans 16 amino acids. Germline-derived CDR1 and CDR2 are KGHSH and LQKENI.

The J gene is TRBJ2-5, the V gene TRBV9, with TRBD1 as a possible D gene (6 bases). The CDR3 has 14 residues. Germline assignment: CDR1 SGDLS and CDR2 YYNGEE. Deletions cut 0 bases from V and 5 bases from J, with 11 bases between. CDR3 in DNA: TGTGCCAGCAGCGTAGGGGGGCTTGGGGAGACCCAGTACTTC. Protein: CASSVGGLGETQYF.

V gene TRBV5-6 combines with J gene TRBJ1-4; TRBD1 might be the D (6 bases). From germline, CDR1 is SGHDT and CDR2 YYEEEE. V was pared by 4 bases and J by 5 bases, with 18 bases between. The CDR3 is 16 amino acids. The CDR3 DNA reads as TGTGCCAGCAGCCGGAGGGGGGGAGCCGCAAATGAAAAACTGTTTTTT. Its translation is CASSRRGGAANEKLFF.

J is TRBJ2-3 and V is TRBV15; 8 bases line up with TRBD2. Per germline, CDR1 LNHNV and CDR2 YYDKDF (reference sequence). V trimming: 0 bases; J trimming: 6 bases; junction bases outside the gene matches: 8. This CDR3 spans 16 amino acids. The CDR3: CATSRDSRGGFDTQYF. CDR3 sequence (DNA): TGTGCCACCAGCAGAGATAGCCGGGGGGGCTTCGATACGCAGTATTTT.

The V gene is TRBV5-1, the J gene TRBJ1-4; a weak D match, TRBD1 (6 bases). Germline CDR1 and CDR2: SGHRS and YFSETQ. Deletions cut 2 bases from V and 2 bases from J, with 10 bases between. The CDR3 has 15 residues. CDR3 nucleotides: TGCGCCAGCAGCTTTGAGGGGGTGACTAATGAAAAACTGTTTTTT. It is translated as CASSFEGVTNEKLFF.

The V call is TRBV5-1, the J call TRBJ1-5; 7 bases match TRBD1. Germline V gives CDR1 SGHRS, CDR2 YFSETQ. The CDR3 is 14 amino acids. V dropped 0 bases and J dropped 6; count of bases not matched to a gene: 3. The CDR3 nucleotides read TGCGCCAGCAGCTTGGGACAGGGTGGTCAGCCCCAGCATTTT. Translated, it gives CASSLGQGGQPQHF.

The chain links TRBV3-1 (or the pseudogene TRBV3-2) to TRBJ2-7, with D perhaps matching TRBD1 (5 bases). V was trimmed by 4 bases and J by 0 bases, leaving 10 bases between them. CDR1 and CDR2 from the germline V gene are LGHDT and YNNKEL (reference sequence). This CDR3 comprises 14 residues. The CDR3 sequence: CASSRKTDSYEQYF. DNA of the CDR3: TGTGCCAGCAGCCGAAAGACAGACTCCTACGAGCAGTACTTC.